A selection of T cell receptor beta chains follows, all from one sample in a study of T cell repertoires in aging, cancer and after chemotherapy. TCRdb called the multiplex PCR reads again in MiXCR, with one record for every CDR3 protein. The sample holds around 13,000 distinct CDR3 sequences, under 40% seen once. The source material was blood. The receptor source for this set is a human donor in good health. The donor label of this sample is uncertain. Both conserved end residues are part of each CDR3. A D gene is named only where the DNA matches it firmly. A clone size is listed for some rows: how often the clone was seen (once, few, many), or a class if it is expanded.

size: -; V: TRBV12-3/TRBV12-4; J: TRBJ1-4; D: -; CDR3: CASHRSGRGEKLFF
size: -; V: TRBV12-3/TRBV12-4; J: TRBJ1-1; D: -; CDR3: CASSRGGTEAFF
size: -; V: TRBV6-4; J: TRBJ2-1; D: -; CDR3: CASSQDSPNEQFF
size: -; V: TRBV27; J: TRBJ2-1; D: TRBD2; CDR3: CASRSAGTSGNEQFF
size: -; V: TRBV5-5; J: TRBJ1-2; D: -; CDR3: CASTHREDYGYTF
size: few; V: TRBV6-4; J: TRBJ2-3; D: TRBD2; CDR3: CASSESLAGGGTDTQYF
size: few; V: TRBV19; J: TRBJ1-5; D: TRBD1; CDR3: CASNEGLDRFNQPQHF
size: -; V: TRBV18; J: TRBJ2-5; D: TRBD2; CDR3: CASSPSGGHPQETQYF
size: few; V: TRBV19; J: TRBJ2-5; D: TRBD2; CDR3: CASSALLAGGQETQYF
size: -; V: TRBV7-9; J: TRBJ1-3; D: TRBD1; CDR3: CASSARDSGNTIYF
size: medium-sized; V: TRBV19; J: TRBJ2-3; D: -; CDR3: CAIAAGTKRTDTQYF
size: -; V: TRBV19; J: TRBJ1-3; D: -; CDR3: CASSVLWPSGNTIYF
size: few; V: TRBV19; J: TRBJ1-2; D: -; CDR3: CASSIARYGYTF
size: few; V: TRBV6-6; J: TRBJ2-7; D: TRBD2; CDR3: CASSYSWDSGRGQYF
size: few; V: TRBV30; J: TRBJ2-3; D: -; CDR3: CAWSGNRGGPDTQYF
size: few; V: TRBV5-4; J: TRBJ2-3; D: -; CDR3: CASFSRWVSNTQYF
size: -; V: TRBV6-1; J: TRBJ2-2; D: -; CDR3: CASSSGLDPNTGELFF
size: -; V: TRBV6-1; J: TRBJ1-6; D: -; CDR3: CASVDKGAGRDSPLHF
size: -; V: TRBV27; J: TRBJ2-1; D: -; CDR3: CASTVGPPYNEQFF
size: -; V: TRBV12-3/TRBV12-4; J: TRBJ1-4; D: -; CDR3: CASSLNLPWANEKLFF
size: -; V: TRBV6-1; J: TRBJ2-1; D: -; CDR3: CASTLPGYNEQFF
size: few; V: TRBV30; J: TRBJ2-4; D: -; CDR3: CAWSGGGKNIQYF
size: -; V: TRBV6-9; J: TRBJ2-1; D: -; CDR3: CASSYGWGYNEQFF
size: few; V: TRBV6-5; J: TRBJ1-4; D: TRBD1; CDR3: CASSYTGGTGNEKLFF
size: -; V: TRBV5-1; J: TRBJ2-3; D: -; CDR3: CATRREFLSDTQYF
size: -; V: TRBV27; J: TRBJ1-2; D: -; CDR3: CASNKVAVPWVGGYTF
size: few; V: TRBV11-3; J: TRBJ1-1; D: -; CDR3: CASSTWGGNTEAFF
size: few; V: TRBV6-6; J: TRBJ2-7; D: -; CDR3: CASSYSRREINYEQYF
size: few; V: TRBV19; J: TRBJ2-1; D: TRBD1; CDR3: CASSRGTGVNRGEQFF
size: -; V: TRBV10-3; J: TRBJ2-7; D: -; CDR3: CAAGGGGSYEQYF
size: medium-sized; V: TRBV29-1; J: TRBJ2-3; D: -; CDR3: CSVEVKGTDTQYF
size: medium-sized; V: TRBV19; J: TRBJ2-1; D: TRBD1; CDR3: CASSYRDRGSNEQFF
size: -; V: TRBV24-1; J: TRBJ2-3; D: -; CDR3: CATSDLFRTDTQYF
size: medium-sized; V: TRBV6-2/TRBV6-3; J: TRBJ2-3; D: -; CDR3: CASSLGGSTDTQYF
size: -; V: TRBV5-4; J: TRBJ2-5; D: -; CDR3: CASSPTRQAQETQYF
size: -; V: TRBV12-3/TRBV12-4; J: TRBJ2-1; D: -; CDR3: CASSPPVVAHNEQFF
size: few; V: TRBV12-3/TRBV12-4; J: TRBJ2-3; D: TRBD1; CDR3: CASSYTGRGLTDTQYF
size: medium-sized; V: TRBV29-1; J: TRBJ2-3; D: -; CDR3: CSVLTGLPDTQYF
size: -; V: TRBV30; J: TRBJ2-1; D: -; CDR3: CAWTSTYNEQFF